These 17 T cell receptor beta chains were sequenced from one sample in a study of metastatic and nonmetastatic thyroid tumors. TCRdb reassembled clones from the PCR reads with MiXCR. Here the sample spans 90,000 or so clones, less than 10% being singletons. Patients had received no treatment of any kind before thyroid surgery. Sequenced: blood. These receptors were obtained from a female donor with papillary thyroid cancer or a benign thyroid nodule (not recorded which). Some clones in this sample may be carry-over from other donors' samples.

This clone came up many times. The V gene is TRBV19, the J gene TRBJ2-3, with a tentative D call TRBD1 (6 bases). CDR1 LNHDA and CDR2 SQIVND come from the germline V gene (reference sequence). Trimming left V 6 bases short and J 0 bases short, with 10 bases between. The CDR3 sequence is 14 residues long. The CDR3 DNA sequence: TGTGCCAGTAGCCCAACAGGGAGCACAGATACGCAGTATTTT. This gives the protein CASSPTGSTDTQYF.

This clone was detected ten times or more. The V gene is TRBV5-1, the J gene TRBJ2-7; D is perhaps TRBD1 (6 bases). Germline lookup yields CDR1 SGHRS and CDR2 YFSETQ. The CDR3 covers 14 residues. V was shortened by 0 bases and J by 3 bases, with 10 bases between the two germline ends. CDR3 residues: CASSLGGHLYEQYF. CDR3 nucleotide sequence: TGCGCCAGCAGCTTGGGGGGACATCTCTACGAGCAGTACTTC.

This clone was observed at least ten times. The rearrangement uses TRBV2 and TRBJ1-2, with 8 nucleotides matching TRBD1. Germline V lookup: CDR1 SNHLY, CDR2 FYNNEI. This CDR3 comprises 11 residues. V was pared by 6 bases and J by 13 bases, with 7 bases of the junction left unmatched. The CDR3 is CASRGGQGRTF. In DNA form, the CDR3 reads TGTGCCAGCAGGGGAGGACAGGGCCGCACCTTC.

This clone was detected ten times or more. V is TRBV4-2 and J is TRBJ2-2; D gene uncertain. This CDR3 spans 11 amino acids. Germline V gives CDR1 LGHNA, CDR2 YNFKEQ. Trimming stripped 1 base from V and 8 bases from J, with 2 bases between. DNA for the CDR3: TGTGCCAGCAGCCAAGTAGGGGAGCTGTTTTTT. Translated: CASSQVGELFF.

This clone was seen more than once but under ten times. The junction differs from germline at one of its ends, possibly a read error. The same CDR3 can be traced to other DNA sequences in this sample. The chain links TRBV6-1 to TRBJ1-2; possible D gene TRBD1, 6 bases. The CDR3 consists of 17 residues. Looked up from germline, CDR1 is MNHNS and CDR2 is SASEGT. The CDR3 DNA reads as TGTGCCAGTAGTGACGGTCGGACGGGGGCTCATGGCTATGGCTACACCTTC. Encoded protein: CASSDGRTGAHGYGYTF.

This clone was detected ten times or more. The J gene is TRBJ1-3, the V gene TRBV9, with 10 bases aligning to TRBD1. With V trimmed by 3 bases and J by 2 bases, 8 bases remained unmatched. Germline CDR1 and CDR2: SGDLS and YYNGEE. The CDR3 is 17 amino acids. CDR3 amino acids: CASSGGRDRGPGNTIYF. The CDR3, as DNA: TGTGCCAGCAGCGGGGGCCGGGACAGGGGACCTGGAAACACCATATATTTT.

The chain uses TRBV11-1 and TRBJ2-1, with a weak D call TRBD2 (6 bases). The CDR3 runs 16 residues. Germline lookup yields CDR1 SGHAT and CDR2 FQDESV (reference sequence). With 4 bases removed from V and 6 bases from J, the gap between germline ends came to 19 bases. This CDR3 is CASSSPSVALGNEQFF. The CDR3, as DNA: TGTGCCAGCAGCTCTCCTAGCGTAGCTCTGGGCAATGAGCAGTTCTTC.

At least ten counts were recorded for this clone. The rearrangement uses TRBV12-3 or TRBV12-4 and TRBJ2-1; 12 bases are a match to TRBD2. The J segment lost 10 bases and the V segment lost 6 bases, leaving 4 bases of the junction unmatched. The CDR3 extends over 13 amino acids. The CDR3 sequence: CASRTSGGSEQFF. For the CDR3, the DNA is TGTGCCAGCAGGACTAGCGGGGGTTCCGAGCAGTTCTTC.

The V call is TRBV11-1, the J call TRBJ1-3; TRBD1 matches 9 bases. With 6 bases clipped from V and 0 bases from J, the junction kept 6 bases outside the gene matches. From germline, CDR1 is SGHAT and CDR2 FQDESV (reference sequence). This CDR3 is built from 16 residues. The CDR3 here is CASSSLTGGSGNTIYF. The CDR3 DNA sequence: TGTGCCAGCAGTTCCCTGACAGGGGGCTCTGGAAACACCATATATTTT.

This clone was recorded at least ten times. The rearrangement links TRBV28 to TRBJ2-2, with TRBD2 matching over 10 bases. From germline, CDR1 is MDHEN and CDR2 SYDVKM. The CDR3 extends over 16 amino acids. The V gene end was trimmed by 2 bases and the J gene end by 6 bases; junction bases not matched to a gene: 6. The CDR3 reads CASSLSASGGSGELFF. The DNA of the CDR3 is TGTGCCAGCAGTTTAAGCGCTAGCGGGGGTTCCGGGGAGCTGTTTTTT.

The chain joins TRBV19 to TRBJ1-1; 9 positions match TRBD1. Germline CDR1 and CDR2: LNHDA and SQIVND (reference sequence). CDR3 size: 13 residues. V dropped 7 bases and J dropped 5; count of bases not matched to a gene: 5. The chain's CDR3 is CASMGQGGTEAFF. The CDR3 DNA reads TGTGCCAGTATGGGACAGGGAGGTACTGAAGCTTTCTTT.

This clone showed up many times. The chain is built from TRBV20-1 and TRBJ2-3; 10 nucleotides line up with TRBD2. The germline gives CDR1 DFQATT, CDR2 SNEGSKA (reference sequence). CDR3 length: 15 residues. Germline trimming cut 6 bases from V and 1 base from J; bases unmatched to any gene: 7. This CDR3 reads CSAGERGGGTDTQYF. In DNA, the CDR3 is TGCAGTGCGGGCGAGCGGGGGGGGGGCACAGATACGCAGTATTTT.

This clone was found many times. The chain links TRBV19 to TRBJ2-7, with D uncertain. V shed 5 bases and J shed 4 bases, with 6 bases lying between them. Germline V gives CDR1 LNHDA, CDR2 SQIVND (reference sequence). The CDR3 length is 11 residues. The CDR3 DNA sequence: TGTGCCAGTAGTGGTGGGTACGAGCAGTACTTC. Translation gives CASSGGYEQYF.

A remark on this clone: The junction and the germline gene differ at one end; a read error may be behind it. The CDR3 is CAISRRAGAPYGYTF. In nucleotides, the CDR3 is TGTGCCATTAGTAGACGCGCAGGGGCGCCCTATGGCTACACCTTC. The chain combines TRBV19 with TRBJ1-2, with a tentative D call TRBD1 (6 bases). Germline V gene sequence: CDR1 LNHDA, CDR2 SQIVND (reference sequence). The CDR3 has 15 amino acids.

This clone was detected many times. The rearrangement uses TRBV6-1 and TRBJ2-7; D is perhaps TRBD1 or TRBD2 (6 bases each). The germline V and J ends were trimmed by 5 bases and 1 base, with 15 bases remaining between them. Germline assignment: CDR1 MNHNS and CDR2 SASEGT. This CDR3 is built from 15 residues. CDR3 amino acids: CASSTDQGGSYEQYF. The CDR3, as DNA: TGTGCCAGCAGTACTGATCAAGGGGGGTCCTACGAGCAGTACTTC.

This clone has a count of ten or more. The rearrangement links TRBV6-5 to TRBJ1-2; no firm D call. Germline CDR1 MNHEY, CDR2 SVGAGI. This CDR3 has 16 residues. Trimming shortened V by 1 base and J by 1 base, and 13 bases separated the two germline ends. The CDR3 sequence is CASSYLSPRHNYGYTF. CDR3 nucleotides: TGTGCCAGCAGTTACTTGTCTCCGCGGCATAACTATGGCTACACCTTC.

This clone was seen at least ten times. The chain combines TRBV28 with TRBJ1-2, with D tentatively TRBD1 (6 bases). The CDR3 is 14 residues long. Trimming shortened V by 5 bases and J by 2 bases, and 12 bases separated the two germline ends. CDR1 is MDHEN, CDR2 SYDVKM, per germline. DNA for the CDR3: TGTGCCAGCAGTAGACCAACAGGGAACTATGGCTACACCTTC. It translates to CASSRPTGNYGYTF.